The rows below give T cell receptor beta chains drawn from one sample of a study of T cell repertoires in cytomegalovirus infection. TCRdb re-analysed the reads in MiXCR, keeping a single row per CDR3 protein. The sample holds about 69,000 distinct CDR3 sequences, around 28% seen once. No antigen has been identified for these receptors. The sequences come from CD8+ T cells from cultured PBMCs, collected from culture after CMV antigen stimulation. Receptors originate from a human donor in good health (CMV status not recorded). Some clones in this sample may be carry-over from other donors' samples. Each CDR3 is given with its conserved first and last residue. Some rows mark clone size as missing; the rest say once, few, many or name a class of expanded clone.

TRBJ1-4 TRBV27 - CASSARPVNEKLFF
TRBJ2-7 TRBV5-4 few CASSHRPTAALREQYF
TRBJ2-5 TRBV7-9 few CASSTILDRVTQYF
TRBJ2-7 TRBV4-3 few CASSQDLAGGSYEQYF
TRBJ2-7 TRBV5-4 many CASSLGGLAGAYEQYF
TRBJ1-1 TRBV7-4 - CASSLREAFF
TRBJ2-1 TRBV6-6 few CASSSETGASYNEQFF
TRBJ2-2 TRBV4-3 few CASSQDRSAGGELFF
TRBJ1-2 TRBV7-8 - CASSLAPISGGYTF
TRBJ1-6 TRBV19 - CASSIRQTSPYNSPLHF
TRBJ2-2 TRBV4-3 few CASSQDTGVVGELFF
TRBJ2-7 TRBV20-1 once CSAYDGQSYEQYF
TRBJ2-3 TRBV27 - CASSSVWRGTDTQYF
TRBJ2-1 TRBV7-6 - CASSSSGIGDEQFF
TRBJ2-7 TRBV9 - CASSVRTSGAQREQYF
TRBJ2-4 TRBV20-1 - CSTEQGTIQYF
TRBJ2-1 TRBV6-2/TRBV6-3 many CASSYPLGSNEQFF
TRBJ2-2 TRBV6-5 - CASSPLTDSNTGELFF
TRBJ2-1 TRBV19 many CASSLYNEQFF
TRBJ2-5 TRBV4-1 - CASSQEGLDGKTQYF
TRBJ1-5 TRBV7-9 few CASSAIGRPQHF
TRBJ1-1 TRBV9 - CASSVGQTGALQAFF
TRBJ1-1 TRBV9 few CASSVKGGEAFF
TRBJ2-3 TRBV10-2 - CASGLASTDTQYF
TRBJ1-4 TRBV7-9 - CASSTATGATNEKLFF
TRBJ2-7 TRBV29-1 - CSVEVTSSYEQYF
TRBJ1-6 TRBV12-3/TRBV12-4 - CASSPRTGPNSPLHF
TRBJ2-7 TRBV7-9 - CASSGKGPYEQYF
TRBJ2-4 TRBV12-3/TRBV12-4 few CASSLADTYRKNIQYF
TRBJ1-1 TRBV12-3/TRBV12-4 - CASSWSSVNTEAFF
TRBJ1-6 TRBV30 few CAWGPGNSPLHF
TRBJ2-3 TRBV5-6 - CASSFLRGTDTQYF
TRBJ1-1 TRBV4-1 - CASSQESTEVLNTEAFF
TRBJ2-7 TRBV12-3/TRBV12-4 few CASSPDRLGEQYF
TRBJ2-1 TRBV19 once CASSIVLAGPNEQFF
TRBJ2-7 TRBV12-3/TRBV12-4 - CASSFGGGLYEQYF
TRBJ2-3 TRBV7-2 many CASSLTSGRRTDTQYF
TRBJ2-5 TRBV7-9 few CASSWGQETQYF
TRBJ1-4 TRBV7-9 few CASSQNTGTENEKLFF
TRBJ2-7 TRBV4-1 - CASSQEKETPSYEQYF
TRBJ1-5 TRBV7-6 few CASSLYEGSNQPQHF
TRBJ2-3 TRBV27 - CASSLSVSGATDTQYF
TRBJ2-3 TRBV12-3/TRBV12-4 many CASSLGVDTQYF
TRBJ2-3 TRBV6-6 few CASSYPTSGTDTQYF
TRBJ1-1 TRBV19 few CASSIGPQLNTEAFF
TRBJ1-1 TRBV7-3 medium-sized CASSLNRLNTEAFF
TRBJ1-5 TRBV10-2 - CASTRGSNQPQHF
TRBJ1-4 TRBV12-3/TRBV12-4 - CASGQVGEKLFF
TRBJ1-6 TRBV27 many CASSSRGSSYNSPLHF
TRBJ2-1 TRBV20-1 - CSARDKDYQSYNEQFF
TRBJ2-5 TRBV2 - CASSLETQYF
TRBJ2-7 TRBV7-8 few CASSPLEGVREQYF
TRBJ2-1 TRBV11-3 once CASSSQGDSYNEQFF
TRBJ1-5 TRBV4-1 few CASSPATGTGQPQHF
TRBJ2-1 TRBV11-2 few CASSSAASSYNEQFF